The sequence of this T cell receptor beta chain was determined in a study of shared clonotypes between healthy human individuals. This clone has only one observation. Trimming stripped 5 bases from V and 3 bases from J, with 21 bases between. The V gene's germline CDR1 is SGHRS and CDR2 YFSETQ. CDR3 length equals 16 residues. The data were produced by immunoSEQ multiplex PCR, yet TCRdb's version contains in-frame clones alone and is incomplete. Of a few million clones in the sample, over 85% were seen once. This receptor was taken from a man aged 18 to 29 in good health. The sequenced sample was naive CD4+ T cells sorted from blood. Subset denoted: CD45RA+ positively selected. V gene TRBV5-1 combines with J gene TRBJ2-7; the D gene is possibly TRBD2 (7 bases). The CDR3 nucleotides are TGCGCCAGCAGTAAGGAGCCGGGCGGGGGCCTCTACGAGCAGTACTTC. It yields the protein CASSKEPGGGLYEQYF.